This T cell receptor (beta chain) was documented in a study of shared clonotypes between healthy human individuals. Study results and limitations: Sampling was confined to blood; repertoires within tissues likely differ.

V shed 7 bases and J 3 bases; nucleotides not matched to a gene: 11. Germline loops: CDR1 SQVTM, CDR2 ANQGSEA. The CDR3 runs 15 residues. As to this clone: The target antigen is unknown.

Repertoires were generated with immunoSEQ multiplex PCR, while TCRdb's copy carries only in-frame clones and drops some. The sample lists about 1.5 million clones, nearly 99% occurring once. This clonotype originated in a man between 25 and 39 years old in good health. The chain combines TRBV29-1 with TRBJ1-5; 8 bases align to TRBD1. Sequencing was carried out using naive CD4+ T cells sorted from blood. Subset denoted: CD45RA+ positively selected. As DNA, the CDR3 is TGCAGCGAGGGCTCACCGGGACAGGACAATCAGCCCCAGCATTTT. Translating it yields CSEGSPGQDNQPQHF.